This T cell receptor (beta chain) was found in a study of blood T cell repertoires in COVID-19. Enrollees, 18 to 89 years old, lived in about two dozen US areas. Resolution of symptoms, clearance, or two negative PCRs was present in recovered Cohort 3 donors. The method was immunoSEQ multiplex PCR; TCRdb's version includes in-frame clones alone and lacks a portion of them. The sample has around 140,000 clones, 86% seen once; the top ten hold about 4.5%. The V end lost 0 bases, the J end lost 4 bases, and 13 bases lay between the germline ends. The V gene's germline CDR1 is LGHNA and CDR2 YSLEER. CDR3 length equals 16 residues.

The sequence derives from a man in his fifties or sixties who had recovered from COVID-19. The sequenced sample was PBMCs or T cells enriched from blood (not recorded which). This chain links TRBV4-3 with TRBJ1-5; tentative D call: TRBD1 (6 bases). As DNA, the CDR3 is TGCGCCAGCAGCCAAGATCCAGGGGTCTCAAATCAGCCCCAGCATTTT. It specifies CASSQDPGVSNQPQHF.